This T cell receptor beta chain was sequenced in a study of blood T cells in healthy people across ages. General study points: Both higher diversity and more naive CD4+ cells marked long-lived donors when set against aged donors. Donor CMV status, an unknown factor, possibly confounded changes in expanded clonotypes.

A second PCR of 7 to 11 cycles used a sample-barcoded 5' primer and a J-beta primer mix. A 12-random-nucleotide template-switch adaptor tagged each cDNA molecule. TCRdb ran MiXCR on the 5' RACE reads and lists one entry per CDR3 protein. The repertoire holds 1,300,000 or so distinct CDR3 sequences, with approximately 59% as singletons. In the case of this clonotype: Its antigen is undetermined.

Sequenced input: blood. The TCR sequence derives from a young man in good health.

This chain's CDR3 is CASSRGFSDTQYF. Written as DNA, the CDR3 is TGTGCCAGCAGCAGGGGGTTCTCAGATACGCAGTATTTT. The V call is TRBV28, the J call TRBJ2-3; 7 bases line up with TRBD1. The length of the CDR3 is 13 residues. The J segment lost 4 bases and the V segment lost 6 bases, leaving 4 bases of the junction unmatched. The germline V gene has CDR1 MDHEN and CDR2 SYDVKM.